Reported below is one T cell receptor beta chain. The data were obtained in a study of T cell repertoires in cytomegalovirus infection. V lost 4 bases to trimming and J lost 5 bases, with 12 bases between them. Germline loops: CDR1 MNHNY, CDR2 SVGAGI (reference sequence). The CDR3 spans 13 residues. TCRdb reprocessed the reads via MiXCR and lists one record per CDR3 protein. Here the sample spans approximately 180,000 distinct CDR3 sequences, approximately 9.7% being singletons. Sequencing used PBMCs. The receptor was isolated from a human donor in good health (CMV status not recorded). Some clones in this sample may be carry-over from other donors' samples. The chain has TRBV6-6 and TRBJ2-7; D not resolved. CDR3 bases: TGTGCCAGCAGTTCCCCAGGTTTCAACGAGCAGTACTTC. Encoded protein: CASSSPGFNEQYF.